Below are 10 T cell receptor beta chains sequenced from a single sample in a study of chemoradiotherapy in HPV16-positive cancers. Data came from immunoSEQ multiplex PCR; TCRdb stores just in-frame clones and leaves some out. The sample records around 29,000 clones, about 94% being singletons. Sequences were derived from blood, sampled from a patient who underwent chemoradiotherapy. All receptors come from a human donor with HPV-associated anogenital cancer.

J is TRBJ1-5 and V is TRBV15, with 9 bases that match TRBD1. This CDR3 contains 16 residues. Trimming at V came to 5 bases and at J to 7 bases, leaving 12 bases not matched to a gene. From germline, CDR1 is LNHNV and CDR2 YYDKDF (reference sequence). The CDR3 loop reads CATSLTGGRSGQPQHF. Here the CDR3 DNA reads TGTGCCACCAGCCTTACAGGGGGCCGGTCAGGGCAGCCCCAGCATTTT.

This chain uses TRBV11-2 with TRBJ2-1; 10 bases line up with TRBD2. Germline V gene data show CDR1 as SGHAT and CDR2 as FQNNGV. The V gene end was trimmed by 5 bases and the J gene end by 9 bases; junction bases not matched to a gene: 10. The CDR3 loop spans 15 amino acids. CDR3 nucleotide sequence: TGTGCCAGCAGCCTGCTAGCGGGAGCTTTCCCTGAGCAGTTCTTC. Residues: CASSLLAGAFPEQFF. The whole variable domain, remainder taken from reference TRBV11-2 and TRBJ2-1, is EAGVAQSPRYKIIEKRQSVAFWCNPISGHATLYWYQQILGQGPKLLIQFQNNGVVDDSQLPKDRFSAERLKGVDSTLKIQPAKLEDSAVYLCASSLLAGAFPEQFFGPGTRLTVL.

The CDR3 is CASSIGLGVAGEQYF. CDR3 nucleotide sequence: TGTGCCAGCAGCATCGGATTGGGGGTTGCGGGAGAGCAGTACTTC. The chain employs TRBV5-4 and TRBJ2-7; possibly TRBD2 for D (6 bases). The V and J ends lost 4 bases and 7 bases respectively, with 21 bases between them. The CDR3 consists of 15 residues. The germline CDR1 and CDR2 sequences are SGHNT and YYREEE (reference sequence).

The rearrangement links TRBV7-6 to TRBJ2-2; D unclear. This CDR3 has 12 amino acids. Germline CDR1 and CDR2: SGHVS and FNYEAQ. Trimming pared 1 base from V and 7 bases from J, leaving 4 bases between. The CDR3: CASSLGIGELFF. The CDR3 coding sequence is TGTGCCAGCAGCTTAGGGATCGGGGAGCTGTTTTTT.

V gene TRBV5-1 combines with J gene TRBJ2-5; weak D call: TRBD2 (6 bases). CDR1 and CDR2 (germline): SGHRS, YFSETQ. Trimming took off 0 bases at V and 6 bases at J, with 12 bases between the two ends. This CDR3 has 14 residues. The DNA for the CDR3 is TGCGCCAGCAGCTTGGACGGGGGACCCCAGACCCAGTACTTC. This gives the protein CASSLDGGPQTQYF.

V is TRBV7-6 and J is TRBJ2-1; D may match TRBD1 or TRBD2 (6 bases each). The V gene lost 2 bases and the J gene lost 10 bases, with 18 bases spanning the gap. CDR1 SGHVS and CDR2 FNYEAQ come from the germline V gene. CDR3 length: 15 residues. The CDR3 DNA follows: TGTGCCAGCAGCTTATTGTGGGGGGCATTCGAAGAGCAGTTCTTC. Its translation: CASSLLWGAFEEQFF.

The CDR3 nucleotides are TGTGCCAGCAGTGTCCTGGACAAGTACGAGCAGTACTTC. It specifies CASSVLDKYEQYF. The gene calls are TRBV2 and TRBJ2-7; the D gene is possibly TRBD1 (5 bases). Trimming took off 4 bases at V and 4 bases at J, with 11 bases between the two ends. Germline loops: CDR1 SNHLY, CDR2 FYNNEI. The CDR3 loop spans 13 amino acids.

The chain carries TRBV11-2 and TRBJ2-5; TRBD1 is a possible D gene (5 bases). V shed 1 base and J shed 7 bases, with 13 bases lying between them. Germline values: CDR1 SGHAT, CDR2 FQNNGV. The CDR3 totals 14 residues. The CDR3 region is CASSLAGYGATQYF. The CDR3 DNA sequence: TGTGCCAGCAGCTTAGCAGGGTACGGTGCGACCCAGTACTTC.

The V and J genes are TRBV10-3 and TRBJ1-3; D uncertain. This CDR3 is built from 15 residues. The ends were cut back, 0 bases at V and 8 bases at J, with 14 bases in the middle. Germline CDR1 is ENHRY and CDR2 is SYGVKD. CDR3 nucleotide sequence: TGTGCCATCAGTGAGTCTTCACCGCAGTGGGACACCATATATTTT. As protein: CAISESSPQWDTIYF.

The chain uses TRBV7-9 and TRBJ1-2; 8 positions agree with TRBD1. V trimming: 7 bases; J trimming: 0 bases; junction bases outside the gene matches: 7. This CDR3 has 15 residues. Germline CDR1 is SEHNR and CDR2 is FQNEAQ (reference sequence). CDR3: CASIIAGGPNYGYTF. The CDR3 nucleotides read TGTGCCAGCATAATTGCAGGGGGCCCTAACTATGGCTACACCTTC.